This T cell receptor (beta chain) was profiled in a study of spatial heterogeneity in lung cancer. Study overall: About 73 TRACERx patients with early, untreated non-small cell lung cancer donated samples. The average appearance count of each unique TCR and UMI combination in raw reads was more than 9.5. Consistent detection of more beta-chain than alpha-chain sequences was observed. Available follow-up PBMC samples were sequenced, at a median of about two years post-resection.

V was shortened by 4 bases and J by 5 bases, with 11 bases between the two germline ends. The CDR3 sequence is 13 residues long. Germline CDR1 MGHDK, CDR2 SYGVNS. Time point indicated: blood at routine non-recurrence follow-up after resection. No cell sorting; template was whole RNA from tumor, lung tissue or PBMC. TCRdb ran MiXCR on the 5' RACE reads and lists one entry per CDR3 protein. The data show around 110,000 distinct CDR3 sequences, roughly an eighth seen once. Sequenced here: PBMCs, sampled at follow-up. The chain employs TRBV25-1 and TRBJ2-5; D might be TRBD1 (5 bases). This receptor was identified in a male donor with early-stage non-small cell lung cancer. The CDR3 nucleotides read TGTGCCAGCAGTGGATGGCAGGGTGAGACCCAGTACTTC. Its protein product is CASSGWQGETQYF. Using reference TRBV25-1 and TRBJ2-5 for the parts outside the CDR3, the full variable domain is EADIYQTPRYLVIGTGKKITLECSQTMGHDKMYWYQQDPGMELHLIHYSYGVNSTEKGDLSSESTVSRIRTEHFPLTLESARPSHTSQYLCASSGWQGETQYFGPGTRLLVL.